This T cell receptor (beta chain) was sequenced during a study of identical twins. Study results and caveats: Twin-shared out-of-frame alpha sequences showed excess low generation probability. Findings came from cross-sectional statistics, without long-term follow-up of donors. Within beta out-of-frame sequences, the excess sharing observed between twins was weaker.

V was cut by 5 bases and J by 2 bases, with 7 bases left in between. Germline lookup yields CDR1 SSHAT and CDR2 FNYEAQ (reference sequence). This CDR3 region has 14 residues. TCRdb recomputed calls from the 5' RACE reads with MiXCR, one row per CDR3 protein. The sample contains 750,000 to 950,000 distinct CDR3 sequences, over 9% of which appear only once. This clonotype was seen a handful of times. Its antigen remains unidentified. The same specimen was also included in a second study, on yellow fever vaccine responses in identical twins.

The sequencing sample was made of PBMCs. The V call is TRBV7-7, the J call TRBJ2-6; D gene unclear. This receptor was taken from a woman under 30 in good health. The CDR3 nucleotides read TGTGCCAGCAGCCGTAGTCCTGGGGCCAACGTCCTGACTTTC. Translating it yields CASSRSPGANVLTF. The full variable domain, its missing parts supplied by reference TRBV7-7 and TRBJ2-6, is GAGVSQSPRYKVTKRGQDVTLRCDPISSHATLYWYQQALGQGPEFLTYFNYEAQPDKSGLPSDRFSAERPEGSISTLTIQRTEQRDSAMYRCASSRSPGANVLTFGAGSRLTVL.